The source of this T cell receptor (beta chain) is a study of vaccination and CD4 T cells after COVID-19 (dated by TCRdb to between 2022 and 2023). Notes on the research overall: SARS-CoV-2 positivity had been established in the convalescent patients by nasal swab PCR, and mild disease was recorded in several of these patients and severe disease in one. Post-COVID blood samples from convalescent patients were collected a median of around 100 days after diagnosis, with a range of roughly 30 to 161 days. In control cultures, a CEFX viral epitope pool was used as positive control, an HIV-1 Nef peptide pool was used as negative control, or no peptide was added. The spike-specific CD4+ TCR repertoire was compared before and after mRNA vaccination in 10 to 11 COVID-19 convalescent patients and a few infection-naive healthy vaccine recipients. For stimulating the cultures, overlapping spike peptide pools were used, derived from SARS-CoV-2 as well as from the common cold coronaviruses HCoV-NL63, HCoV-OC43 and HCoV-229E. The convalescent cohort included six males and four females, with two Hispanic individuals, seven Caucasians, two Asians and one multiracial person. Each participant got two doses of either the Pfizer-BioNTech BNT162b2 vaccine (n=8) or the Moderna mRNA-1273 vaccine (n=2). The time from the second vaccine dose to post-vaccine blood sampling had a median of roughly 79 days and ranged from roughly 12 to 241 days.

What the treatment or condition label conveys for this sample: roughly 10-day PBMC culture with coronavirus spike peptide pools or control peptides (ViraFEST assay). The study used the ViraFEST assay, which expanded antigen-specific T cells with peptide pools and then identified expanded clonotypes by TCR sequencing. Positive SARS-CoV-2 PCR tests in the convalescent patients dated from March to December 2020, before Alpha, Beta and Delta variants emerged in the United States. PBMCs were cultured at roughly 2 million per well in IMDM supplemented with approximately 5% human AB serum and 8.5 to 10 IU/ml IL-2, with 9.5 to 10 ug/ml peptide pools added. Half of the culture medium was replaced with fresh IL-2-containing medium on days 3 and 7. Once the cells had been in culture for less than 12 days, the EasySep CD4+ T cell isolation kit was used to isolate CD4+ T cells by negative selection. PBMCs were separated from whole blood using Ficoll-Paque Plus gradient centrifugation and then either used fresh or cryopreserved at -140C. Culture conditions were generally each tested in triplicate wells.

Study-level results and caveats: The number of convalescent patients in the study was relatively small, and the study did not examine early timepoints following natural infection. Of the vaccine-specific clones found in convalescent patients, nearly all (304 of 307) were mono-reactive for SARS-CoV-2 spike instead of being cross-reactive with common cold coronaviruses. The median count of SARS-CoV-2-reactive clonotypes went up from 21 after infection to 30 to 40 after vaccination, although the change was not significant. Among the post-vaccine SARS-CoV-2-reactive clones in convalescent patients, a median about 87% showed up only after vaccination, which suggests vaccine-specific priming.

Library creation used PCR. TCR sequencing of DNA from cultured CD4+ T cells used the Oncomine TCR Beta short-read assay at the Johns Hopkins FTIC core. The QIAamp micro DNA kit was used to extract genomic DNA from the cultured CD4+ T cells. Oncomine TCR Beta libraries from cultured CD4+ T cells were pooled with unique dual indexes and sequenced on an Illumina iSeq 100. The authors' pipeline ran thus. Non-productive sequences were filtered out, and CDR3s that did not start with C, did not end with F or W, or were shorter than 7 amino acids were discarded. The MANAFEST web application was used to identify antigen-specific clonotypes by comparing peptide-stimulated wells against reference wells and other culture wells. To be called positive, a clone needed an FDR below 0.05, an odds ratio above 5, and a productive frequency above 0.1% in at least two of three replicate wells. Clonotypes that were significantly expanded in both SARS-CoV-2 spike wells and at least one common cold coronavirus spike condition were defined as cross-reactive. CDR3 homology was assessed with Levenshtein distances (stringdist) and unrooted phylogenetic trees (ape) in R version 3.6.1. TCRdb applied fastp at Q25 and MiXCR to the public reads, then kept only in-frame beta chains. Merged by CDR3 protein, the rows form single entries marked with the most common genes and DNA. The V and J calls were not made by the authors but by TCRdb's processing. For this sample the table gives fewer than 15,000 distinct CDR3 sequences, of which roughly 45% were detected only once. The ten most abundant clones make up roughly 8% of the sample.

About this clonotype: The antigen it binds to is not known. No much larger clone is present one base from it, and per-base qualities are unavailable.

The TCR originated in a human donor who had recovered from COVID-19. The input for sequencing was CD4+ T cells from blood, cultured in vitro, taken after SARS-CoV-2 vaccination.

The CDR3 region: CASSLANPARGTEAFF. The DNA sequence reads TGTGCCAGCTCACTAGCAAACCCCGCCAGGGGCACTGAAGCTTTCTTT. The rearranged chain carries TRBV18 and TRBJ1-1; TRBD1 might be the D gene, on 6 matching bases. A distance of 19 bases separates the germline ends of V and J, which lose 4 bases and 4 bases respectively. The CDR3 measures 16 amino acids from cysteine to phenylalanine. This entry keeps only the CDR3 DNA: 48 bases, framed from base 1. In the germline V gene, CDR1 corresponds to KGHSH and CDR2 to LQKENI. The entire variable domain, with the stretches around the CDR3 drawn from the reference TRBV18 and TRBJ1-1 proteins, is NAGVMQNPRHLVRRRGQEARLRCSPMKGHSHVYWYRQLPEEGLKFMVYLQKENIIDESGMPKERFSAEFPKEGPSILRIQQVVRGDSAAYFCASSLANPARGTEAFFGQGTRLTVV.